Listed below are T cell receptor beta chains from one sample, sequenced in a study of blood T cell repertoires in COVID-19. The repertoire was sequenced with immunoSEQ multiplex PCR; TCRdb's copy has only in-frame clones and lacks some. The sample shows 490,000 or so clones, roughly 90% of them seen only once. Sequences were obtained from PBMCs or T cells enriched from blood (not recorded which). Receptors originate from a woman in her thirties or forties who had recovered from COVID-19. The CDR3 runs from the conserved cysteine through the conserved F or W. D genes are given only for firm matches. Only some rows state a clone size, as once, few, many or a class for expanded clones.

v_call	j_call	clone_size	d_call	cdr3_nt	cdr3_aa
TRBV7-9	TRBJ1-6	-	-	TGTGCCAGCAGCTTAAAAGTCGGAGATAATTCACCCCTCCACTTT	CASSLKVGDNSPLHF
TRBV4-1	TRBJ1-5	few	TRBD1	TGCGCCAGCAGCCAAGATCCCGGGACAGGGGTCAATCAGCCCCAGCATTTT	CASSQDPGTGVNQPQHF
TRBV19	TRBJ2-1	-	-	TGTGCCAGTAAATATGCGGGATGGCAAGAGAGTGAGCAGTTCTTC	CASKYAGWQESEQFF
TRBV27	TRBJ1-2	-	-	TGTGCCAGCAGTATGACAGGCTATGGCTACACCTTC	CASSMTGYGYTF
TRBV28	TRBJ1-5	-	TRBD1	TGTGCCAGCCTACCGGGACAGAGTCTCAATCAGCCCCAGCATTTT	CASLPGQSLNQPQHF
TRBV6-2/TRBV6-3	TRBJ1-1	-	-	TGTGCCAGCAGTTACTTTCGGGGGAACACTGAAGCTTTCTTT	CASSYFRGNTEAFF
TRBV6-5	TRBJ1-6	-	-	TGTGCCAGCAGTTATGTCCAGGCTGGCTCACCCCTCCACTTT	CASSYVQAGSPLHF
TRBV4-1	TRBJ2-7	-	TRBD2	TGCGCCAGCAGCCAGCAACTAGCGCCCGACCCTGCCTACGAGCAGTACTTC	CASSQQLAPDPAYEQYF
TRBV11-2	TRBJ2-3	-	TRBD1	TGTGCCAGCAGCTTAGTCGGACAGGGGAATTTAGATACGCAGTATTTT	CASSLVGQGNLDTQYF
TRBV19	TRBJ2-3	-	TRBD2	TGTGCCAGTACTAGCGGGAGTGGGGCAGATACGCAGTATTTT	CASTSGSGADTQYF
TRBV7-6	TRBJ2-1	-	TRBD2	TGTGCCAGCAGCTTAACCCTAGCGGGAGCCAATGAGCAGTTCTTC	CASSLTLAGANEQFF
TRBV29-1	TRBJ2-7	-	TRBD1	TGCAGCGTTAAAGACAGGGTACGAAGCTACGAGCAGTACTTC	CSVKDRVRSYEQYF
TRBV6-5	TRBJ1-2	-	-	TGTGCCAGCAGTTACTCCGGGACTTATGGCTACACCTTC	CASSYSGTYGYTF
TRBV5-6	TRBJ2-3	-	-	TGTGCCAGCAGCTTGCGGGGTTTCACAGATACGCAGTATTTT	CASSLRGFTDTQYF
TRBV19	TRBJ1-2	-	TRBD1	TGTGCCAGTAGTAGCACAGGGGAGACCTATGGCTACACCTTC	CASSSTGETYGYTF
TRBV11-3	TRBJ2-1	-	TRBD2	TGTGCCGTCAAGATAGCGGGAGCCTACAATGAGCAGTTCTTC	CAVKIAGAYNEQFF
TRBV4-1	TRBJ1-3	-	TRBD1	TGCGCCAGCAGCCAGACCCCAGGGGGTCCTGGAAACACCATATATTTT	CASSQTPGGPGNTIYF
TRBV5-1	TRBJ1-2	-	-	TGCGCCAGCAGCTTGGCGTTGACAGCCGGAGGCTACACCTTC	CASSLALTAGGYTF
TRBV5-1	TRBJ2-1	-	TRBD2	TGCGCCAGCAGCTTTGACAGGCTCGAGCGGGAGGGGGGCAATGAGCAGTTCTTC	CASSFDRLEREGGNEQFF
TRBV10-3	TRBJ2-7	few	TRBD2	TGTGCCATCAGTGAGTCTAATAGCGGGAACGAGCAGTACTTC	CAISESNSGNEQYF
TRBV7-9	TRBJ1-2	-	TRBD1	TGTGCCAGCAGGCCCGACAGGGAGAACTATGGCTACACCTTC	CASRPDRENYGYTF
TRBV24-1	TRBJ1-4	-	-	TGTGCCACCAGTGGGCAGGGAGGAGAAAAACTGTTTTTT	CATSGQGGEKLFF
TRBV7-6	TRBJ2-5	once	TRBD1	TGTGCCAGCAGCGCAGGGGGTACGGAGACCCAGTACTTC	CASSAGGTETQYF